Following are 18 T cell receptor beta chains from one sample sequenced in a study of shared clonotypes between healthy human individuals. Terminally differentiated effector memory CD45RA+ cells were excluded from the naive CD8 cells, which were CD45RO-negative and positively selected for CCR7. Using immunoSEQ multiplex PCR, the repertoire was profiled, and TCRdb retains in-frame clones only, with some absent. Of around 700,000 clones in the sample, under 95% were seen once. The source material was naive CD8+ T cells sorted from blood. These receptors all stem from a man younger than 40 in good health.

The V and J genes are TRBV7-9 and TRBJ2-5; D is ambiguous. The CDR3 runs to 12 residues. V lost 3 bases, J lost 5 bases, and 7 bases lay in between. The germline V gene has CDR1 SEHNR and CDR2 FQNEAQ (reference sequence). The CDR3 protein is CASSFDSETQYF. Written as DNA, the CDR3 is TGTGCCAGCAGCTTCGACTCTGAGACCCAGTACTTC.

This sequence joins TRBV29-1 and TRBJ1-2; D unresolved. Germline V gene sequence: CDR1 SQVTM, CDR2 ANQGSEA. Deletions cut 3 bases from V and 3 bases from J, with 8 bases between. The CDR3 is 12 amino acids. Here the CDR3 DNA reads TGCAGCGTTGACCCGGAGGACTATGGCTACACCTTC. It translates to CSVDPEDYGYTF.

The chain joins TRBV27 to TRBJ2-7; 9 bases are shared with TRBD2. Germline assignment: CDR1 MNHEY and CDR2 SMNVEV (reference sequence). The V segment lost 1 base and the J segment 0 bases; nucleotides outside the gene matches: 4. This CDR3 contains 16 residues. In DNA, the CDR3 is TGTGCCAGCAGTTTATTCGCTAGCGGGGCCTCCTACGAGCAGTACTTC. It is translated as CASSLFASGASYEQYF.

This chain links TRBV27 with TRBJ2-7, with 9 bases that match TRBD1. Germline CDR1 and CDR2: MNHEY and SMNVEV (reference sequence). The CDR3 loop spans 15 amino acids. J gave up 4 bases and V 5 bases, and 9 bases lay outside the gene matches. The CDR3 sequence is CASSPRTGVGYEQYF. The CDR3 DNA is TGTGCCAGCAGTCCAAGGACAGGGGTGGGGTACGAGCAGTACTTC.

The rearrangement links TRBV27 to TRBJ2-1, with 9 bases fitting TRBD2. CDR3 size: 15 residues. V gave up 4 bases and J gave up 7 bases; unmatched junction bases: 8. The germline V gene has CDR1 MNHEY and CDR2 SMNVEV (reference sequence). Here the CDR3 DNA reads TGTGCCAGCAGTTCCATAGCGGGAGTTCTGAATGAGCAGTTCTTC. It codes for CASSSIAGVLNEQFF.

Only a few counts were recorded for this clone. The chain couples TRBV28 to TRBJ2-7, with D unclear. Trimming shortened V by 5 bases and J by 0 bases, and 5 bases separated the two germline ends. Germline assignment: CDR1 MDHEN and CDR2 SYDVKM. This CDR3 has 12 residues. The CDR3 DNA is TGTGCCAGCAGTGGCTACTCCTACGAGCAGTACTTC. The encoded protein is CASSGYSYEQYF.

V gene TRBV5-1 combines with J gene TRBJ2-7; tentatively, D is TRBD1 (5 bases). Per germline, CDR1 SGHRS and CDR2 YFSETQ. The CDR3 runs to 15 residues. Trimming took 0 bases from V and 3 from J, leaving 13 bases between them. Written as DNA, the CDR3 is TGCGCCAGCAGCTTGGTTGCAGGGCCAGACTACGAGCAGTACTTC. Translation gives CASSLVAGPDYEQYF. The variable domain in full, with the rest retrieved from reference TRBV5-1 and TRBJ2-7, is KAGVTQTPRYLIKTRGQQVTLSCSPISGHRSVSWYQQTPGQGLQFLFEYFSETQRNKGNFPGRFSGRQFSNSRSEMNVSTLELGDSALYLCASSLVAGPDYEQYFGPGTRLTVT.

With regard to this clone: Other DNA sequences in the sample encode the same CDR3. The V gene is TRBV5-1, the J gene TRBJ2-7, with D tentatively TRBD1 or TRBD2 (5 bases each). Per germline, CDR1 SGHRS and CDR2 YFSETQ. The CDR3 totals 12 residues. Between the trimmed V and J ends, which lost 7 bases and 1 base, there was a span of 9 bases. The DNA for the CDR3 is TGCGCCAGCGGGACGGAATCCTACGAGCAGTACTTC. Its translation: CASGTESYEQYF.

V is TRBV7-9 and J is TRBJ2-7; 9 nucleotides line up with TRBD2. The germline V gene has CDR1 SEHNR and CDR2 FQNEAQ (reference sequence). J lost 3 bases, V lost 5 bases, and 11 bases had no gene match. CDR3 length: 16 amino acids. The CDR3 DNA is TGTGCCAGCAGCCCCGAGATAGCGGGAGATAACTACGAGCAGTACTTC. Protein product: CASSPEIAGDNYEQYF.

This chain joins TRBV7-8 and TRBJ2-1, with D maybe TRBD2 (6 bases). The CDR3 sequence is 18 residues long. Per germline, CDR1 SGHVS and CDR2 FQNEAQ. V shed 5 bases and J shed 2 bases, with 22 bases lying between them. The CDR3 DNA reads TGTGCCAGCAGCCGAACGGCGGCGTTGGCTAGCGCCTACAATGAGCAGTTCTTC. Translation: CASSRTAALASAYNEQFF.

For this clone: Within the sample, other DNA sequences also encode this same CDR3. The chain is built from TRBV19 and TRBJ2-7, with 8 bases matching TRBD1. Germline V gives CDR1 LNHDA, CDR2 SQIVND (reference sequence). CDR3 length: 14 amino acids. With V trimmed by 5 bases and J by 2 bases, 5 bases remained unmatched. CDR3 amino acids: CASSSGQGAYEQYF. In DNA form, the CDR3 reads TGTGCCAGTAGTTCCGGACAGGGCGCCTACGAGCAGTACTTC.

The V and J genes are TRBV10-3 and TRBJ2-1; 8 bases agree with TRBD1. Germline V gene sequence: CDR1 ENHRY, CDR2 SYGVKD. The CDR3 has 18 residues. V shed 0 bases and J 4 bases; nucleotides not matched to a gene: 11. The CDR3 loop is CAISESLMGTGLYNEQFF. The CDR3 region has the DNA TGTGCCATCAGTGAGTCCCTAATGGGGACAGGATTATACAATGAGCAGTTCTTC.

The chain couples TRBV5-1 to TRBJ2-5, with TRBD1 matching 9 bases. Germline V lookup: CDR1 SGHRS, CDR2 YFSETQ. The CDR3 loop spans 18 amino acids. The V segment lost 0 bases and the J segment 5 bases; nucleotides outside the gene matches: 14. The CDR3 nucleotides are TGCGCCAGCAGCTTGGTACCCCGGGACAGGGCCCGGTGGGAGACCCAGTACTTC. Amino acids: CASSLVPRDRARWETQYF.

The chain uses TRBV6-5 and TRBJ2-7; tentative D call: TRBD1 (5 bases). V shed 7 bases and J shed 5 bases, with 6 bases lying between them. Germline values: CDR1 MNHEY, CDR2 SVGAGI. The CDR3 contains 10 residues. CDR3 sequence reads: CASKGHEQYF. The DNA for the CDR3 is TGTGCCAGCAAGGGGCACGAGCAGTACTTC.

J is TRBJ2-5 and V is TRBV6-5; D is perhaps TRBD2 (6 bases). Germline lookup yields CDR1 MNHEY and CDR2 SVGAGI. Trimming took off 2 bases at V and 2 bases at J, with 6 bases between the two ends. The CDR3 spans 13 residues. The CDR3 loop is CASSYAGQETQYF. The CDR3 DNA is TGTGCCAGCAGTTACGCGGGGCAAGAGACCCAGTACTTC.

The table lists this clone with a count of one. The chain combines TRBV28 with TRBJ2-7, with D perhaps TRBD1 (6 bases). Trimming removed 5 bases from V and 5 bases from J, with 16 bases in between. CDR1 and CDR2 (germline): MDHEN, SYDVKM. The CDR3 totals 14 residues. This chain's CDR3 is CASSLTGFRNEQYF. CDR3 coding DNA: TGTGCCAGCAGTCTAACAGGGTTTCGCAACGAGCAGTACTTC.

The chain is built from TRBV7-9 and TRBJ2-1; 7 nucleotides align to TRBD1. Unmatched junction bases numbered 1, after V lost 5 bases and J lost 3 bases. Germline V gene sequence: CDR1 SEHNR, CDR2 FQNEAQ (reference sequence). The CDR3 loop spans 13 amino acids. CDR3 sequence: CASSRDSYNEQFF. For the CDR3, the DNA is TGTGCCAGCAGCCGGGACAGCTACAATGAGCAGTTCTTC.

The V gene is TRBV27, the J gene TRBJ2-7; D is undetermined. Between the trimmed V and J ends, which lost 8 bases and 2 bases, there was a span of 16 bases. This CDR3 spans 14 amino acids. Germline loops: CDR1 MNHEY, CDR2 SMNVEV (reference sequence). In DNA form, the CDR3 reads TGTGCCAGCTCTATTGGATCCAGAACCTACGAGCAGTACTTC. It codes for CASSIGSRTYEQYF.